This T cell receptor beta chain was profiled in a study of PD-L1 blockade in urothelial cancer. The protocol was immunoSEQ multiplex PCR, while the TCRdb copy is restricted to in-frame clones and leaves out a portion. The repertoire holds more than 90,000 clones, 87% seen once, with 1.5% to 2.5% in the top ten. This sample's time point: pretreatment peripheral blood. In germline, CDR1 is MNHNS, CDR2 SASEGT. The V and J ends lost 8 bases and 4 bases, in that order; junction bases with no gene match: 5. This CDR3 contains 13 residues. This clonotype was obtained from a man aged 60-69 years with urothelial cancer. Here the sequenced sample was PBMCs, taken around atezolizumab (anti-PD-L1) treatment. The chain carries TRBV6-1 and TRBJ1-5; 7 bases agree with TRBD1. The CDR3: CASDRAWNQPQHF. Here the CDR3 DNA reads TGTGCCAGCGACAGGGCCTGGAATCAGCCCCAGCATTTT.